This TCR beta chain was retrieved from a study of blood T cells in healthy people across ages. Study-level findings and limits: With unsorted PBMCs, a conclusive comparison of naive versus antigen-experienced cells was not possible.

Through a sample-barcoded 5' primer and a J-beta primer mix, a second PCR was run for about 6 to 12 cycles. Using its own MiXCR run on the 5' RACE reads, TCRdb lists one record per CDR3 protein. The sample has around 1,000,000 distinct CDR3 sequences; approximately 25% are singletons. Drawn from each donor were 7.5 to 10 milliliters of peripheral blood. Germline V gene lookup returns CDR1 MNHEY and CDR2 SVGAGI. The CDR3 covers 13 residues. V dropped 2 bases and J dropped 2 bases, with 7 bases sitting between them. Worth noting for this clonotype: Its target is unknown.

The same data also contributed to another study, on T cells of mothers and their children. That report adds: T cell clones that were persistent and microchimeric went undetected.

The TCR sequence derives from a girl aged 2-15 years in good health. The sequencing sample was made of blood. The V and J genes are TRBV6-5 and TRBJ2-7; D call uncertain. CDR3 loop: CASSYDAPYEQYF. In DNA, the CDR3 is TGTGCCAGCAGTTACGACGCCCCCTACGAGCAGTACTTC.